This is a list of T cell receptor beta chains from one sample in a study of T cells in Graves' hyperthyroidism and ophthalmopathy. TCRdb re-called the multiplex PCR reads with MiXCR, one entry per CDR3 protein. The table has hundreds of thousands of distinct CDR3 sequences, about 14% seen once. The sequencing input was blood. The receptor source for this set is a man in his fifties with Graves' ophthalmopathy. Each CDR3 is given with its conserved first and last residue. Fields, in order: CDR3 DNA, CDR3 protein, clone size, J gene, CDR3 length, D gene, V gene. The D gene is left open where the match is weak. The size of a clone is reported for some rows only, either as once, few or many, or as a class for expanded clones.

cdr3_nt: TGTGCCAGCAGAGTGGGGGATACGCAGTATTTT
cdr3_aa: CASRVGDTQYF
clone_size: many
j_call: TRBJ2-3
cdr3_length: 11
d_call: -
v_call: TRBV12-3/TRBV12-4

cdr3_nt: TGCAGTGCTCGGGACAGGGGATTGGGGTCCACAGATACGCAGTATTTT
cdr3_aa: CSARDRGLGSTDTQYF
clone_size: many
j_call: TRBJ2-3
cdr3_length: 16
d_call: TRBD1
v_call: TRBV20-1

cdr3_nt: TGTGCCAGCAGTATGAGAGCGGGACAGGGGGCGGAGGAGCAGTACTTC
cdr3_aa: CASSMRAGQGAEEQYF
clone_size: -
j_call: TRBJ2-7
cdr3_length: 16
d_call: TRBD1
v_call: TRBV28

cdr3_nt: TGTGCCAGCAGCACCCGGTCAATCGGGGACCAGTACTTC
cdr3_aa: CASSTRSIGDQYF
clone_size: -
j_call: TRBJ2-5
cdr3_length: 13
d_call: -
v_call: TRBV7-9

cdr3_nt: TGCGCCAGCAGCTTCGGTACAGGGCAATCCACTGAAGCTTTCTTT
cdr3_aa: CASSFGTGQSTEAFF
clone_size: many
j_call: TRBJ1-1
cdr3_length: 15
d_call: -
v_call: TRBV5-1

cdr3_nt: TGTGCCTGGAGTGTAATCGGCAACGAGCAGTACTTC
cdr3_aa: CAWSVIGNEQYF
clone_size: many
j_call: TRBJ2-7
cdr3_length: 12
d_call: -
v_call: TRBV30

cdr3_nt: TGCAGTGCTAGTAGGGCGGGAAGCTCCTACGAGCAGTACTTC
cdr3_aa: CSASRAGSSYEQYF
clone_size: few
j_call: TRBJ2-7
cdr3_length: 14
d_call: -
v_call: TRBV20-1

cdr3_nt: TGCAGTATTAGGCAGAACACCGGGGAGCTGTTTTTT
cdr3_aa: CSIRQNTGELFF
clone_size: -
j_call: TRBJ2-2
cdr3_length: 12
d_call: -
v_call: TRBV20-1

cdr3_nt: TGTGCCACCAGCAACGAGGGCGGCACTGAAGCTTTCTTT
cdr3_aa: CATSNEGGTEAFF
clone_size: few
j_call: TRBJ1-1
cdr3_length: 13
d_call: -
v_call: TRBV15

cdr3_nt: TGTGCCAGCAGTACAGGGTCGGACACTGAAGCTTTCTTT
cdr3_aa: CASSTGSDTEAFF
clone_size: many
j_call: TRBJ1-1
cdr3_length: 13
d_call: -
v_call: TRBV2

cdr3_nt: TGCAGTGCTAGAGGAGGACTTAGCTCTGGGGCCAACGTCCTGACTTTC
cdr3_aa: CSARGGLSSGANVLTF
clone_size: many
j_call: TRBJ2-6
cdr3_length: 16
d_call: -
v_call: TRBV20-1

cdr3_nt: TGTGCCAGCAGTAGAGGGGGGAATACCTACGAGCAGTACTTC
cdr3_aa: CASSRGGNTYEQYF
clone_size: -
j_call: TRBJ2-7
cdr3_length: 14
d_call: -
v_call: TRBV3-1

cdr3_nt: TGCAGTGCTCGAGACCAGGTATCACCCCTCCACTTT
cdr3_aa: CSARDQVSPLHF
clone_size: many
j_call: TRBJ1-6
cdr3_length: 12
d_call: -
v_call: TRBV20-1

cdr3_nt: TGTGCCAGTAGTGCAGGGGTGAATTCCGAGCCCCAGCATTTT
cdr3_aa: CASSAGVNSEPQHF
clone_size: few
j_call: TRBJ1-5
cdr3_length: 14
d_call: -
v_call: TRBV19

cdr3_nt: TGCGCCAGCATCCGGGATTCAAGCTCCTACGAGCAGTACTTC
cdr3_aa: CASIRDSSSYEQYF
clone_size: -
j_call: TRBJ2-7
cdr3_length: 14
d_call: -
v_call: TRBV5-1

cdr3_nt: TGCAGCGTTGATGTAGCCGCCGAGCAGTACTTC
cdr3_aa: CSVDVAAEQYF
clone_size: few
j_call: TRBJ2-7
cdr3_length: 11
d_call: -
v_call: TRBV29-1

cdr3_nt: TGTGCCAGCAGCGCACAGGGGAACACTGAAGCTTTCTTT
cdr3_aa: CASSAQGNTEAFF
clone_size: many
j_call: TRBJ1-1
cdr3_length: 13
d_call: -
v_call: TRBV9

cdr3_nt: TGTGCCAGCAGTTTAAAAAAAAAAAAAAACTATGGCTACACCTTC
cdr3_aa: CASSLKKKKNYGYTF
clone_size: many
j_call: TRBJ1-2
cdr3_length: 15
d_call: -
v_call: TRBV28

cdr3_nt: TGTGCCAGCAGCTTGCAAAGGGGCCAGCAGTACTTC
cdr3_aa: CASSLQRGQQYF
clone_size: once
j_call: TRBJ2-7
cdr3_length: 12
d_call: -
v_call: TRBV7-9

cdr3_nt: TGTGCCAGCAGCACGGGACAGCTCTCCTACAATGAGCAGTTCTTC
cdr3_aa: CASSTGQLSYNEQFF
clone_size: many
j_call: TRBJ2-1
cdr3_length: 15
d_call: TRBD1
v_call: TRBV5-5

cdr3_nt: TGTGCCATCAGTGAGTCGAGTATGGGAGATACGCAGTATTTT
cdr3_aa: CAISESSMGDTQYF
clone_size: many
j_call: TRBJ2-3
cdr3_length: 14
d_call: -
v_call: TRBV10-3

cdr3_nt: TGTGCCAGCAGCGTAGGCGGGAGTCGAGAGACCCAGTACTTC
cdr3_aa: CASSVGGSRETQYF
clone_size: few
j_call: TRBJ2-5
cdr3_length: 14
d_call: TRBD2
v_call: TRBV9

cdr3_nt: TGTGCCAGCATCGAAGAGAGGGTTGGAGGAGAGACCCAGTACTTC
cdr3_aa: CASIEERVGGETQYF
clone_size: many
j_call: TRBJ2-5
cdr3_length: 15
d_call: -
v_call: TRBV2

cdr3_nt: TGTGCCTGGAGTGTGGGGGGCGCGAGGGTCACTGAAGCTTTCTTT
cdr3_aa: CAWSVGGARVTEAFF
clone_size: many
j_call: TRBJ1-1
cdr3_length: 15
d_call: -
v_call: TRBV30

cdr3_nt: TGTGCCAGCAGCCGCCGGGACCAATTCTACGAGCAGTACTTC
cdr3_aa: CASSRRDQFYEQYF
clone_size: many
j_call: TRBJ2-7
cdr3_length: 14
d_call: -
v_call: TRBV3-1

cdr3_nt: TGTGCCAGTTTGACCTTGGACCGAATCGGAACTGAAGCTTTCTTT
cdr3_aa: CASLTLDRIGTEAFF
clone_size: -
j_call: TRBJ1-1
cdr3_length: 15
d_call: -
v_call: TRBV19

cdr3_nt: TGCAGCGTTGTGGTAGGGGATACGCAGTATTTT
cdr3_aa: CSVVVGDTQYF
clone_size: few
j_call: TRBJ2-3
cdr3_length: 11
d_call: -
v_call: TRBV20-1

cdr3_nt: TGTGCCAGCAGTTTTCAGTCAGACAGGCCCCGGAGCTCCTACAATGAGCAGTTCTTC
cdr3_aa: CASSFQSDRPRSSYNEQFF
clone_size: -
j_call: TRBJ2-1
cdr3_length: 19
d_call: -
v_call: TRBV27

cdr3_nt: TGTGCCTGGTCCGGCGCCCAGGGGGGACAAGAGACCCAGTACTTC
cdr3_aa: CAWSGAQGGQETQYF
clone_size: many
j_call: TRBJ2-5
cdr3_length: 15
d_call: -
v_call: TRBV30

cdr3_nt: TGTGCCAGCAGCCCAGGGACTAGCGGGAGTCAAGAGCAGTACTTC
cdr3_aa: CASSPGTSGSQEQYF
clone_size: few
j_call: TRBJ2-7
cdr3_length: 15
d_call: TRBD2
v_call: TRBV7-2

cdr3_nt: TGTGCCAGCAGGATGGTGACTAGCGGGACATCCTACAATGAGCAGTTCTTC
cdr3_aa: CASRMVTSGTSYNEQFF
clone_size: many
j_call: TRBJ2-1
cdr3_length: 17
d_call: TRBD2
v_call: TRBV5-5

cdr3_nt: TGCAGTGCTATACCGGGACAGGGGGTGAACGAGCAGTACTTC
cdr3_aa: CSAIPGQGVNEQYF
clone_size: many
j_call: TRBJ2-7
cdr3_length: 14
d_call: TRBD1
v_call: TRBV20-1

cdr3_nt: TGTGCCTGGAATCATGATTCACCCCTCCACTTT
cdr3_aa: CAWNHDSPLHF
clone_size: -
j_call: TRBJ1-6
cdr3_length: 11
d_call: -
v_call: TRBV30

cdr3_nt: TGCAGTGCTAGGGCCAGCGGGAGCGGGAGAAACTTTAGCACCTACAATGAGCAGTTCTTC
cdr3_aa: CSARASGSGRNFSTYNEQFF
clone_size: -
j_call: TRBJ2-1
cdr3_length: 20
d_call: TRBD2
v_call: TRBV20-1

cdr3_nt: TGTGCCAGCAGTTCCACCGCCCAGGCTGAAGCTCTCTTT
cdr3_aa: CASSSTAQAEALF
clone_size: few
j_call: TRBJ1-1
cdr3_length: 13
d_call: -
v_call: TRBV28

cdr3_nt: TGTGCCAGCTCACGTGACCCGACAGGGCAAGACGAGCAGTACTTC
cdr3_aa: CASSRDPTGQDEQYF
clone_size: many
j_call: TRBJ2-7
cdr3_length: 15
d_call: TRBD1
v_call: TRBV18

cdr3_nt: TGCAGTGTTCGTTGGACAGGGGCGTACAATGAGCAGTTCTTC
cdr3_aa: CSVRWTGAYNEQFF
clone_size: many
j_call: TRBJ2-1
cdr3_length: 14
d_call: TRBD1
v_call: TRBV20-1

cdr3_nt: TGTGCCAGCTCACCACCGCGGGGACAGGGCTATGGCTACACCTTC
cdr3_aa: CASSPPRGQGYGYTF
clone_size: many
j_call: TRBJ1-2
cdr3_length: 15
d_call: TRBD1
v_call: TRBV18

cdr3_nt: TGTGCCAGCAGTGAAGGGGGGCCCCCCACTGAAGCTTTCTTT
cdr3_aa: CASSEGGPPTEAFF
clone_size: few
j_call: TRBJ1-1
cdr3_length: 14
d_call: -
v_call: TRBV6-1

cdr3_nt: TGTGCCAGCAAAGCGATGGGGGGACAGGGATCGACGGGAGGCTACACCTTC
cdr3_aa: CASKAMGGQGSTGGYTF
clone_size: -
j_call: TRBJ1-2
cdr3_length: 17
d_call: TRBD1
v_call: TRBV25-1

cdr3_nt: TGTGCCAGCAGCCAAGTCCGTAAAGATGAAGCTTTCTTT
cdr3_aa: CASSQVRKDEAFF
clone_size: many
j_call: TRBJ1-1
cdr3_length: 13
d_call: -
v_call: TRBV3-1

cdr3_nt: TGTGCCAGCAGCCTCCAGGGGGCGAGCTATAATTCACCCCTCCACTTT
cdr3_aa: CASSLQGASYNSPLHF
clone_size: few
j_call: TRBJ1-6
cdr3_length: 16
d_call: TRBD1
v_call: TRBV6-1

cdr3_nt: TGCAGTGCTATAAGACTATCCCTCTCCTACGAGCAGTACTTC
cdr3_aa: CSAIRLSLSYEQYF
clone_size: -
j_call: TRBJ2-7
cdr3_length: 14
d_call: -
v_call: TRBV20-1

cdr3_nt: TGTGCCAGCAGCTTCCGTTACAATGAGCAGTTCTTC
cdr3_aa: CASSFRYNEQFF
clone_size: many
j_call: TRBJ2-1
cdr3_length: 12
d_call: -
v_call: TRBV7-2

cdr3_nt: TGTGCCACGACTAGCGGTTACAATGAGCAGTTCTTC
cdr3_aa: CATTSGYNEQFF
clone_size: few
j_call: TRBJ2-1
cdr3_length: 12
d_call: TRBD2
v_call: TRBV6-2/TRBV6-3

cdr3_nt: TGTGCCAGCAGTTCCCGCCCGGTTCCGTACGAGCAGTACTTC
cdr3_aa: CASSSRPVPYEQYF
clone_size: -
j_call: TRBJ2-7
cdr3_length: 14
d_call: -
v_call: TRBV28

cdr3_nt: TGCGCCAGCAGCCCCACAGGACAAATGAGCACAGATACGCAGTATTTT
cdr3_aa: CASSPTGQMSTDTQYF
clone_size: few
j_call: TRBJ2-3
cdr3_length: 16
d_call: -
v_call: TRBV5-1

cdr3_nt: TGTGCCAGCAGTCCCGGGACGGGTTCCTACGAGCAGTACTTC
cdr3_aa: CASSPGTGSYEQYF
clone_size: many
j_call: TRBJ2-7
cdr3_length: 14
d_call: -
v_call: TRBV2

cdr3_nt: TGTGCCACCAGTGCCACCTTGGATAGGGCGGCTGGGGCCAACGTCCTGACTTTC
cdr3_aa: CATSATLDRAAGANVLTF
clone_size: few
j_call: TRBJ2-6
cdr3_length: 18
d_call: -
v_call: TRBV24-1

cdr3_nt: TGTGCCAGCAGCTTAGAGGTAGCGACAGATACGCAGTATTTT
cdr3_aa: CASSLEVATDTQYF
clone_size: many
j_call: TRBJ2-3
cdr3_length: 14
d_call: -
v_call: TRBV7-8

cdr3_nt: TGTGCCAGCAGCCCATTGATAGCGGGAGGGCCTTTGCCGTTCTTC
cdr3_aa: CASSPLIAGGPLPFF
clone_size: many
j_call: TRBJ2-1
cdr3_length: 15
d_call: TRBD2
v_call: TRBV7-8

cdr3_nt: TGTGCCAGCAGCTTAGGGGCCGACCCCCACGAGCAGTACTTC
cdr3_aa: CASSLGADPHEQYF
clone_size: many
j_call: TRBJ2-7
cdr3_length: 14
d_call: -
v_call: TRBV7-3

cdr3_nt: TGTGCCAGCAGCTTGTTTCTGCTACAAGAGACCCAGTACTTC
cdr3_aa: CASSLFLLQETQYF
clone_size: many
j_call: TRBJ2-5
cdr3_length: 14
d_call: -
v_call: TRBV5-5

cdr3_nt: TGTGCCAGCAGCGTAACAGGGGTTGGCATGAACACTGAAGCTTTCTTT
cdr3_aa: CASSVTGVGMNTEAFF
clone_size: many
j_call: TRBJ1-1
cdr3_length: 16
d_call: TRBD1
v_call: TRBV9

cdr3_nt: TGTGCCACCAGTGATTTGGTTACGTCCCCGTTGAACACCGGGGAGCTGTTTTTT
cdr3_aa: CATSDLVTSPLNTGELFF
clone_size: many
j_call: TRBJ2-2
cdr3_length: 18
d_call: -
v_call: TRBV24-1

cdr3_nt: TGTGCCAGCAGCCAAGATCGTGGAGCATATACGCAGTATTTT
cdr3_aa: CASSQDRGAYTQYF
clone_size: many
j_call: TRBJ2-3
cdr3_length: 14
d_call: -
v_call: TRBV4-2

cdr3_nt: TGTGCCAGCAGCCCTTTGCGTGGCGGCGCCTTCTACGAGCAGTACTTC
cdr3_aa: CASSPLRGGAFYEQYF
clone_size: many
j_call: TRBJ2-7
cdr3_length: 16
d_call: -
v_call: TRBV11-3